The source of this T cell receptor (beta chain) is a study of beta chain features in type 1 diabetes. This clone was seen only a few times. This CDR3 is 12 amino acids long. V lost 4 bases and J 4 bases, leaving 9 bases between the germline ends. Germline-derived CDR1 and CDR2 are SGHRS and YFSETQ. The authors reverse transcribed all of the isolated RNA, so sequencing captured expressed TCRB transcripts. TCRdb's copy holds only in-frame clones and misses some; the assay was immunoSEQ multiplex PCR. The sample holds around 160,000 clones, 48% seen once. The chain employs TRBV5-1 and TRBJ2-7, with D perhaps TRBD1 (6 bases). The sample comprised Tregs from blood. This sequence originates from a man between 18 and 35 years old in good health. The CDR3 coding sequence is TGCGCCAGCAGCCCCCAGGGGTACGAGCAGTACTTC. Amino acid sequence: CASSPQGYEQYF.